The next 26 T cell receptor beta chains were all read from a single sample in a study of T cell responses to AZD1222 COVID-19 vaccine. The assay was immunoSEQ multiplex PCR, and TCRdb's table has in-frame clones only and misses some. Among 40,000 to 55,000 clones listed, roughly 75% were seen once. Sample: peripheral blood, taken on day 0 of AZD1222 vaccination. The receptors here all came from an adult in good health.

This chain uses TRBV5-1 with TRBJ1-2, with 7 bases aligning to TRBD1. The V gene end was trimmed by 4 bases and the J gene end by 0 bases; junction bases not matched to a gene: 6. Germline values: CDR1 SGHRS, CDR2 YFSETQ. This CDR3 spans 15 amino acids. In DNA, the CDR3 is TGCGCCAGCAGCCTAGGACAGGCGACTAACTATGGCTACACCTTC. This encodes CASSLGQATNYGYTF.

The chain is built from TRBV7-2 and TRBJ2-1; 7 bases map to TRBD1. The V segment lost 5 bases and the J segment 3 bases; nucleotides outside the gene matches: 13. From germline, CDR1 is SGHTA and CDR2 FQGNSA. The CDR3 length is 17 residues. The CDR3 DNA reads as TGTGCCAGCAGCGACCTATTACGGACAGGAGGCTACAATGAGCAGTTCTTC. Translation: CASSDLLRTGGYNEQFF.

The chain has TRBV11-2 and TRBJ1-2, with 8 positions matching TRBD1. The CDR3 spans 17 residues. The germline gives CDR1 SGHAT, CDR2 FQNNGV. The ends lost 1 base at V and 9 bases at J; junction bases unmatched: 16. Here the CDR3 reads CASSLAWDRQPTPSYTF. The CDR3 DNA sequence: TGTGCCAGCAGCTTAGCGTGGGACAGGCAGCCCACTCCTAGCTACACCTTC. The full variable domain, with the rest looked up from reference TRBV11-2 and TRBJ1-2, is EAGVAQSPRYKIIEKRQSVAFWCNPISGHATLYWYQQILGQGPKLLIQFQNNGVVDDSQLPKDRFSAERLKGVDSTLKIQPAKLEDSAVYLCASSLAWDRQPTPSYTFGSGTRLTVV.

This clone was seen only once. The rearrangement links TRBV3-1 (or the pseudogene TRBV3-2) to TRBJ1-2, with a weak D call TRBD1 (6 bases). Germline CDR1 reads LGHDT; CDR2 reads YNNKEL (reference sequence). V was trimmed by 11 bases and J by 6 bases, leaving 16 bases between them. The length of the CDR3 is 12 residues. The CDR3 sequence: CASYRAPHGYTF. The CDR3 nucleotides read TGTGCCTCCTACAGGGCCCCTCATGGCTACACCTTC.

The chain links TRBV9 to TRBJ2-2, with TRBD1 matching over 7 bases. CDR1 and CDR2 (germline): SGDLS, YYNGEE. The CDR3 runs to 16 residues. Trimming at V came to 4 bases and at J to 0 bases, leaving 6 bases not matched to a gene. CDR3 in amino acids: CASSLGQHANTGELFF. In DNA form, the CDR3 reads TGTGCCAGCAGCTTGGGACAGCACGCGAACACCGGGGAGCTGTTTTTT.

This clone was detected only once. The gene calls are TRBV19 and TRBJ1-2; maybe TRBD1 (5 bases). Trimming shortened V by 4 bases and J by 3 bases, and 9 bases separated the two germline ends. The CDR3 consists of 13 residues. The germline CDR1 and CDR2 sequences are LNHDA and SQIVND (reference sequence). The CDR3 DNA reads as TGTGCCAGTAGTAGTGGGGGGGACTATGGCTACACCTTC. Its protein is CASSSGGDYGYTF.

This chain connects TRBV12-5 to TRBJ2-5; 11 bases are shared with TRBD2. Germline V gene data show CDR1 as LGHNT and CDR2 as FRNRAP. The CDR3 runs 17 residues. V shed 2 bases and J 2 bases; nucleotides not matched to a gene: 7. In nucleotides, the CDR3 is TGTGCTAGTGGTTTGAGCCTAGCGGGGGGCGTGCAAGAGACCCAGTACTTC. Translating gives CASGLSLAGGVQETQYF.

V usage is TRBV12-3 or TRBV12-4 and J usage is TRBJ1-6; D is unresolved. Trimming shortened V by 7 bases and J by 7 bases, and 11 bases separated the two germline ends. The CDR3 is made up of 13 amino acids. The CDR3: CASTPLWNSPLHF. The CDR3 DNA sequence: TGTGCCAGCACCCCCCTCTGGAATTCACCCCTCCACTTT.

The CDR3: CASSQNTPGEMSETQYF. CDR3 sequence (DNA): TGTGCCAGCAGCCAAAATACACCAGGGGAGATGAGCGAGACCCAGTACTTC. This rearrangement joins TRBV3-1 (or the pseudogene TRBV3-2) to TRBJ2-5; weak D call: TRBD1 (6 bases). The length of the CDR3 is 17 residues. CDR1 and CDR2 from the germline V gene are LGHDT and YNNKEL (reference sequence). V lost 2 bases and J lost 5, with 21 bases in between.

The chain employs TRBV29-1 and TRBJ2-1; 7 nucleotides match TRBD2. V shed 2 bases, J shed 2 bases, and the junction held 3 bases outside the gene matches. This CDR3 spans 14 amino acids. CDR1 is SQVTM and CDR2 is ANQGSEA in the germline V gene. The CDR3 reads CSVELAVPYNEQFF. CDR3 nucleotides: TGCAGCGTTGAACTAGCGGTGCCCTACAATGAGCAGTTCTTC.

This clone was seen only a few times. The rearrangement links TRBV5-5 to TRBJ2-3; D unresolved. In germline, CDR1 is SGHKS, CDR2 YYEKEE (reference sequence). Trimming left V 1 base short and J 2 bases short, with 8 bases between. The CDR3 runs to 14 residues. The CDR3 DNA reads TGTGCCAGCAGCTTGCCCCTAGACACAGATACGCAGTATTTT. It is translated as CASSLPLDTDTQYF.

The chain is built from TRBV7-9 and TRBJ2-7; 7 nucleotides line up with TRBD2. Germline CDR1 is SEHNR and CDR2 is FQNEAQ (reference sequence). This CDR3 has 13 amino acids. With 7 bases clipped from V and 3 bases from J, the junction kept 6 bases outside the gene matches. DNA of the CDR3: TGTGCCAGCACTGAAGCGGGGAACTACGAGCAGTACTTC. Translation gives CASTEAGNYEQYF. The whole variable domain, remainder taken from reference TRBV7-9 and TRBJ2-7, is DTGVSQNPRHKITKRGQNVTFRCDPISEHNRLYWYRQTLGQGPEFLTYFQNEAQLEKSRLLSDRFSAERPKGSFSTLEIQRTEQGDSAMYLCASTEAGNYEQYFGPGTRLTVT.

The chain has TRBV7-9 and TRBJ2-5; possible D gene TRBD2, 6 bases. Trimming cost V 5 bases and J 2 bases, with 18 bases left between them. The germline gives CDR1 SEHNR, CDR2 FQNEAQ (reference sequence). This CDR3 is 16 amino acids long. Here the CDR3 DNA reads TGTGCCAGCAGCCCAATAGCCGGGACTGGGCAAGAGACCCAGTACTTC. Its translation: CASSPIAGTGQETQYF. The whole variable domain, remainder taken from reference TRBV7-9 and TRBJ2-5, is DTGVSQNPRHKITKRGQNVTFRCDPISEHNRLYWYRQTLGQGPEFLTYFQNEAQLEKSRLLSDRFSAERPKGSFSTLEIQRTEQGDSAMYLCASSPIAGTGQETQYFGPGTRLLVL.

The rearrangement links TRBV11-2 to TRBJ1-2, with 9 bases lining up with TRBD1. This CDR3 region has 14 residues. The germline gives CDR1 SGHAT, CDR2 FQNNGV. The J segment lost 7 bases and the V segment lost 5 bases, leaving 8 bases of the junction unmatched. CDR3 bases: TGTGCCAGCAGCCCACAGGGGGCTTTAGGTGGCTACACCTTC. Residues: CASSPQGALGGYTF.

The chain recombines TRBV6-1 with TRBJ1-5; D unresolved. The CDR3 has 12 residues. V was trimmed by 6 bases and J by 4 bases, leaving 7 bases between them. The germline V gene has CDR1 MNHNS and CDR2 SASEGT. CDR3 sequence: CASRSTNQPQHF. The CDR3 DNA is TGTGCCAGCAGGTCTACAAATCAGCCCCAGCATTTT.

The V and J genes are TRBV6-5 and TRBJ1-3; D is uncertain. Trimming removed 11 bases at V and 5 bases at J, with 13 bases between. In germline, CDR1 is MNHEY, CDR2 SVGAGI. The CDR3 loop spans 12 amino acids. CDR3 sequence (DNA): TGTGCCGGGAGACCTCGACGAAACACCATATATTTT. Translated, it gives CAGRPRRNTIYF.

The J gene is TRBJ1-1, the V gene TRBV5-1; the D gene is possibly TRBD1 (5 bases). The germline V gene encodes CDR1 SGHRS and CDR2 YFSETQ. Trimming removed 4 bases from V and 1 base from J, with 14 bases in between. This CDR3 has 15 amino acids. DNA of the CDR3: TGCGCCAGCAGCCCTGACCGAGGGACGAACACTGAAGCTTTCTTT. Residues: CASSPDRGTNTEAFF.

This rearrangement joins TRBV19 to TRBJ1-4; D unclear. Trimming shortened V by 3 bases and J by 0 bases, and 8 bases separated the two germline ends. In germline, CDR1 is LNHDA, CDR2 SQIVND (reference sequence). This CDR3 contains 15 residues. Here the CDR3 DNA reads TGTGCCAGTAGTATTAGCGGTGCAACTAATGAAAAACTGTTTTTT. Its translation: CASSISGATNEKLFF. Full variable domain (missing parts from reference TRBV19 and TRBJ1-4): DGGITQSPKYLFRKEGQNVTLSCEQNLNHDAMYWYRQDPGQGLRLIYYSQIVNDFQKGDIAEGYSVSREKKESFPLTVTSAQKNPTAFYLCASSISGATNEKLFFGSGTQLSVL.

This rearrangement joins TRBV6-5 to TRBJ2-5, with 10 bases matching TRBD1. Germline V gene data show CDR1 as MNHEY and CDR2 as SVGAGI. The V gene end was trimmed by 0 bases and the J gene end by 6 bases; junction bases not matched to a gene: 4. This CDR3 comprises 15 residues. For the CDR3, the DNA is TGTGCCAGCAGTTACTCGAGACAGGGGGCGCAGACCCAGTACTTC. The encoded protein is CASSYSRQGAQTQYF.

V gene TRBV3-1 (or the pseudogene TRBV3-2) combines with J gene TRBJ1-2; D possibly corresponds to TRBD1 (6 bases). Germline V gene sequence: CDR1 LGHDT, CDR2 YNNKEL (reference sequence). V was pared by 2 bases and J by 3 bases, with 13 bases between. The CDR3 contains 15 residues. Here the CDR3 DNA reads TGTGCCAGCAGCCAATCCTGGGACAAAGACTATGGCTACACCTTC. Amino acids: CASSQSWDKDYGYTF.

The CDR3 nucleotides are TGTGCCAGCAGTATACAATCCGGGACAGCCTACACCTTC. Protein product: CASSIQSGTAYTF. The J gene is TRBJ1-2, the V gene TRBV12-3 or TRBV12-4, with TRBD1 matching 7 bases. This CDR3 has 13 residues. V gave up 5 bases and J gave up 10 bases; unmatched junction bases: 10.

V is TRBV6-5 and J is TRBJ1-5, with TRBD1 identical over 9 bases. The CDR3 extends over 13 amino acids. Germline lookup yields CDR1 MNHEY and CDR2 SVGAGI. V shed 7 bases, J shed 6 bases, and the junction held 4 bases outside the gene matches. The CDR3 DNA follows: TGTGCCAGCAATGGACAGGGGCGTCAGCCCCAGCATTTT. Residues: CASNGQGRQPQHF.

The table lists this clone with a count of one. The genes are TRBV12-2 and TRBJ1-1; TRBD1, the D gene given by the table, was not confirmed from the DNA. TRBV12-2 is classified as a pseudogene. The CDR3 extends over 17 amino acids. CDR3 in amino acids: CASRLGTRGRGNTEAFF. CDR3 bases: TGTGCAAGTCGCTTAGGAACAAGGGGGCGTGGGAACACTGAAGCTTTCTTT.

This clone was seen a few times. The chain combines TRBV18 with TRBJ2-5, with no clear D. This CDR3 region has 12 residues. From germline, CDR1 is KGHSH and CDR2 LQKENI. V was clipped by 4 bases and J by 1 base, with 4 bases between them. DNA of the CDR3: TGTGCCAGCTCACTGACCCAAGAGACCCAGTACTTC. Its translation is CASSLTQETQYF. Looking up the rest from reference TRBV18 and TRBJ2-5 gives the full variable domain: NAGVMQNPRHLVRRRGQEARLRCSPMKGHSHVYWYRQLPEEGLKFMVYLQKENIIDESGMPKERFSAEFPKEGPSILRIQQVVRGDSAAYFCASSLTQETQYFGPGTRLLVL.

Notes on this clone: Different DNA sequences within this sample yield the same CDR3. The rearrangement joins TRBV5-1 to TRBJ2-6; unclear D gene. The CDR3 has 15 residues. Germline assignment: CDR1 SGHRS and CDR2 YFSETQ. Trimming stripped 2 bases from V and 0 bases from J, with 6 bases between. The CDR3 coding sequence is TGCGCCAGCAGCTTAGGATCCTCTGGGGCCAACGTCCTGACTTTC. This encodes CASSLGSSGANVLTF. Together with reference TRBV5-1 and TRBJ2-6, the CDR3 gives the full variable domain: KAGVTQTPRYLIKTRGQQVTLSCSPISGHRSVSWYQQTPGQGLQFLFEYFSETQRNKGNFPGRFSGRQFSNSRSEMNVSTLELGDSALYLCASSLGSSGANVLTFGAGSRLTVL.

V gene TRBV19 combines with J gene TRBJ1-2; 8 bases align to TRBD1. The CDR3 length is 17 residues. V gave up 0 bases and J gave up 5 bases; unmatched junction bases: 11. Germline lookup yields CDR1 LNHDA and CDR2 SQIVND (reference sequence). CDR3 region: CASSIDPGQGSIYGYTF. DNA for the CDR3: TGTGCCAGTAGTATAGACCCCGGACAGGGTTCGATATATGGCTACACCTTC.